This T cell receptor (beta chain) emerged from a study of blood T cell repertoires in COVID-19. The wider study: COVID-19 samples collected from the United States, Italy and Spain covered acute and convalescent phases. Sources were T cells, B-cell-depleted T cells, or PBMCs; the material itself was cDNA or gDNA.

This clone occurred once. Patients from Seattle were sampled longitudinally, starting during active infection. The J segment lost 6 bases and the V segment lost 1 base, leaving 9 bases of the junction unmatched. CDR1 is SGDLS, CDR2 YYNGEE, per germline. The CDR3 has 15 residues. Original processing methods: Amplification from reference gene primers served as the basis for estimated nucleated cell counts. Repertoires were generated with immunoSEQ multiplex PCR, while TCRdb's copy carries only in-frame clones and drops some. V and J calls plus clone size are reproduced from that table; the DNA served to infer D and trimming. The data contain around 270,000 clones, around nine tenths of them singletons.

This sequence was found in a woman aged 60-75 years with COVID-19, enrolled during active disease. The chain has TRBV9 and TRBJ2-7, with 8 bases aligning to TRBD2. The specimen sequenced was peripheral blood. The CDR3: CASSVTEGREGEQYF. For the CDR3, the DNA is TGTGCCAGCAGCGTAACCGAGGGACGGGAGGGCGAGCAGTACTTC.